What follows are 4 T cell receptor beta chains derived from one specimen sequenced in a study of T cell responses to AZD1222 COVID-19 vaccine. Produced via immunoSEQ multiplex PCR; TCRdb's table is partial and in-frame only. The data show about 100,000 clones, with approximately 89% seen just once and about 10% held by the top ten. The material sequenced was peripheral blood, taken 28 days after the second AZD1222 dose. These receptors were taken from an adult who received the AZD1222 COVID-19 vaccine.

V is TRBV19 and J is TRBJ2-3; 8 nucleotides align to TRBD1. The germline gives CDR1 LNHDA, CDR2 SQIVND (reference sequence). V was clipped by 4 bases and J by 4 bases; unmatched bases: 7. The CDR3 is 15 amino acids. CDR3 DNA sequence: TGTGCCAGTAGTACCGGACAGGGACTGGCAGATACGCAGTATTTT. It yields the protein CASSTGQGLADTQYF.

The chain couples TRBV19 to TRBJ1-6, with 7 bases lining up with TRBD1. Germline V lookup: CDR1 LNHDA, CDR2 SQIVND (reference sequence). The V segment lost 6 bases and the J segment 0 bases; nucleotides outside the gene matches: 5. CDR3 size: 16 residues. CDR3 DNA sequence: TGTGCCAGTAGGGACCCAGGGGGCTCCTATAATTCACCCCTCCACTTT. As protein: CASRDPGGSYNSPLHF.

The chain employs TRBV5-1 and TRBJ2-1; TRBD2 might be the D (6 bases). In germline, CDR1 is SGHRS, CDR2 YFSETQ. This CDR3 has 17 residues. V dropped 4 bases and J dropped 4 bases, with 21 bases sitting between them. CDR3 bases: TGCGCCAGCAGCACACCGATGGGAGGAGGGCAATACAATGAGCAGTTCTTC. Translating it yields CASSTPMGGGQYNEQFF. The full variable domain, with the rest looked up from reference TRBV5-1 and TRBJ2-1, is KAGVTQTPRYLIKTRGQQVTLSCSPISGHRSVSWYQQTPGQGLQFLFEYFSETQRNKGNFPGRFSGRQFSNSRSEMNVSTLELGDSALYLCASSTPMGGGQYNEQFFGPGTRLTVL.

The chain combines TRBV11-3 with TRBJ2-3; D unresolved. V was pared by 0 bases and J by 0 bases, with 7 bases between. This CDR3 spans 15 amino acids. Germline V gene sequence: CDR1 SGHNT, CDR2 YENEEA. The CDR3 loop reads CASSLDPTSTDTQYF. In DNA, the CDR3 is TGTGCCAGCAGCTTAGACCCCACTAGCACAGATACGCAGTATTTT. The full variable domain, its missing parts supplied by reference TRBV11-3 and TRBJ2-3, is EAGVVQSPRYKIIEKKQPVAFWCNPISGHNTLYWYLQNLGQGPELLIRYENEEAVDDSQLPKDRFSAERLKGVDSTLKIQPAELGDSAVYLCASSLDPTSTDTQYFGPGTRLTVL.